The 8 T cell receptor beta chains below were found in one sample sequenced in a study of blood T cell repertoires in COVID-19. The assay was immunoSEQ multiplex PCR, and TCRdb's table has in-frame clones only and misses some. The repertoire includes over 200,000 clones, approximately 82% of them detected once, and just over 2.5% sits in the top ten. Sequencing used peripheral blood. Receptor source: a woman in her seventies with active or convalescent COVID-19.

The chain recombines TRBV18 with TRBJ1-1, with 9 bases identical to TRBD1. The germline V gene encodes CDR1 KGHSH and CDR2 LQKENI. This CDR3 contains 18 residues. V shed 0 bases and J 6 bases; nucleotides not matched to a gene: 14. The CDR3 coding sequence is TGTGCCAGCTCACCACCGTGGGGAACAGGGGGCGATGTTTCTGAAGCTTTCTTT. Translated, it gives CASSPPWGTGGDVSEAFF. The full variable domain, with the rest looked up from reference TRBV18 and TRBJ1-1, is NAGVMQNPRHLVRRRGQEARLRCSPMKGHSHVYWYRQLPEEGLKFMVYLQKENIIDESGMPKERFSAEFPKEGPSILRIQQVVRGDSAAYFCASSPPWGTGGDVSEAFFGQGTRLTVV.

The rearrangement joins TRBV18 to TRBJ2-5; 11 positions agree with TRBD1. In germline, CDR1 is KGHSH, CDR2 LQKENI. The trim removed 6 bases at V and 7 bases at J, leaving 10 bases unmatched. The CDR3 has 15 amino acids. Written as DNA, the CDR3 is TGTGCCAGCTCCCTCGGACAGGGGGCCTTATGGACCCAGTACTTC. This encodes CASSLGQGALWTQYF. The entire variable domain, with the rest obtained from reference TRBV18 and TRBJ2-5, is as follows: NAGVMQNPRHLVRRRGQEARLRCSPMKGHSHVYWYRQLPEEGLKFMVYLQKENIIDESGMPKERFSAEFPKEGPSILRIQQVVRGDSAAYFCASSLGQGALWTQYFGPGTRLLVL.

The CDR3 reads CASSGTGGFDSPLHF. CDR3 bases: TGTGCCAGCAGTGGAACAGGGGGCTTTGATTCACCCCTCCACTTT. This sequence joins TRBV25-1 and TRBJ1-6; TRBD1 matches at 9 bases. In germline, CDR1 is MGHDK, CDR2 SYGVNS. The CDR3 spans 15 residues. V lost 4 bases to trimming and J lost 8 bases; unmatched junction nucleotides: 6.

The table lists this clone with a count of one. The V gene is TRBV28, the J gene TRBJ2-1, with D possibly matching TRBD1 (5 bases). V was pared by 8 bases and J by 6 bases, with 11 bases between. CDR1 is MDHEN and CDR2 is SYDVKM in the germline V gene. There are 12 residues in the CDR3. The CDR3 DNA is TGTGCCAGCGGGGCAGGGCCCAATGAGCAGTTCTTC. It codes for CASGAGPNEQFF.

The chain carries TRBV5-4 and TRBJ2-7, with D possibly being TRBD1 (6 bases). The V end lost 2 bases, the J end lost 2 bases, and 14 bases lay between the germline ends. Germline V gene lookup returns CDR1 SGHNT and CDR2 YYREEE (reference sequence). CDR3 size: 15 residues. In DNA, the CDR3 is TGTGCCAGCAGCTTCATGACAGGCTATACCTACGAGCAGTACTTC. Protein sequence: CASSFMTGYTYEQYF. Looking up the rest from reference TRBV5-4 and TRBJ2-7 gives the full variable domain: ETGVTQSPTHLIKTRGQQVTLRCSSQSGHNTVSWYQQALGQGPQFIFQYYREEENGRGNFPPRFSGLQFPNYSSELNVNALELDDSALYLCASSFMTGYTYEQYFGPGTRLTVT.

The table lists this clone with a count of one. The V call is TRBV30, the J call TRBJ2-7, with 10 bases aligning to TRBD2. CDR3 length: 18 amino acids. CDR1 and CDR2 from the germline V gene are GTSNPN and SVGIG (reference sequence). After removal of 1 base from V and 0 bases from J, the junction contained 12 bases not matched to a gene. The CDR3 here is CAWSELAGPYLSSYEQYF. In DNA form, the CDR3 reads TGTGCCTGGAGTGAACTAGCGGGACCTTACCTAAGCTCCTACGAGCAGTACTTC.

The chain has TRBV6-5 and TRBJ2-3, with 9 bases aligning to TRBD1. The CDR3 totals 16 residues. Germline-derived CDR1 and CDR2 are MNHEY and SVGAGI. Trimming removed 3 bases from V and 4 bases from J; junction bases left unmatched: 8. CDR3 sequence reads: CASSYNRGRGADTQYF. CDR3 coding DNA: TGTGCCAGCAGTTATAACAGGGGGCGAGGTGCAGATACGCAGTATTTT.

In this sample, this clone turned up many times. The DNA of the CDR3 is TGTGCCACCAGGATCGGGGGCACTGAAGCTTTCTTT. Its translation is CATRIGGTEAFF. The V call is TRBV11-2, the J call TRBJ1-1, with a possible D match to TRBD1 (5 bases). Germline assignment: CDR1 SGHAT and CDR2 FQNNGV. V lost 10 bases to trimming and J lost 4 bases, with 13 bases between them. The CDR3 totals 12 residues. Filled out from reference TRBV11-2 and TRBJ1-1, the complete variable domain reads EAGVAQSPRYKIIEKRQSVAFWCNPISGHATLYWYQQILGQGPKLLIQFQNNGVVDDSQLPKDRFSAERLKGVDSTLKIQPAKLEDSAVYLCATRIGGTEAFFGQGTRLTVV.